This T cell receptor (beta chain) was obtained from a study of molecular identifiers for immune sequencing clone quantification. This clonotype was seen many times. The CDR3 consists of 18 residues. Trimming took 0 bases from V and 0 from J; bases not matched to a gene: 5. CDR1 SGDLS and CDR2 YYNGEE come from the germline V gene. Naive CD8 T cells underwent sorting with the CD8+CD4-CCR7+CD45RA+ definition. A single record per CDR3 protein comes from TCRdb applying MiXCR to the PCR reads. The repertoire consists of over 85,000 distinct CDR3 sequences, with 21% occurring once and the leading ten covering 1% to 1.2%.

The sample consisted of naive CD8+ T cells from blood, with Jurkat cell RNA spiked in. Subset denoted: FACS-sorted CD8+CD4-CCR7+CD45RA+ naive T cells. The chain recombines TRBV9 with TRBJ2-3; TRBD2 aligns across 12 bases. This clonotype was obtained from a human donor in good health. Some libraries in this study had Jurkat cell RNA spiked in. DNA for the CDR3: TGTGCCAGCAGCGTAGGCCTAGCGGGAGGGCCTAGCACAGATACGCAGTATTTT. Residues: CASSVGLAGGPSTDTQYF.